This T cell receptor beta chain was identified in a study of cytomegalovirus exposure and HLA in healthy donors. Healthy donors of bone marrow made up the group. The germline V gene has CDR1 SQVTM and CDR2 ANQGSEA. The CDR3 sequence is 12 residues long. As to this clone: Relative to the germline gene, one junction end is altered; a read error may explain this.

Vbeta (60) and Jbeta (13) primers were used in the PCR. TCRdb's table, derived via immunoSEQ multiplex PCR, lists solely in-frame clones and lacks some. There are about 55,000 clones in the sample; about 50% occur only once, and 12% lies in the top ten. This sequence joins TRBV29-1 and TRBJ1-2, with D possibly matching TRBD1 (6 bases). This TCR was recovered from a human donor in good health. The specimen was PBMCs. This chain's CDR3 is CSVEDQGFGYPF. The CDR3 bases are TGCAGCGTTGAAGATCAGGGGTTCGGCTACCCCTTC.